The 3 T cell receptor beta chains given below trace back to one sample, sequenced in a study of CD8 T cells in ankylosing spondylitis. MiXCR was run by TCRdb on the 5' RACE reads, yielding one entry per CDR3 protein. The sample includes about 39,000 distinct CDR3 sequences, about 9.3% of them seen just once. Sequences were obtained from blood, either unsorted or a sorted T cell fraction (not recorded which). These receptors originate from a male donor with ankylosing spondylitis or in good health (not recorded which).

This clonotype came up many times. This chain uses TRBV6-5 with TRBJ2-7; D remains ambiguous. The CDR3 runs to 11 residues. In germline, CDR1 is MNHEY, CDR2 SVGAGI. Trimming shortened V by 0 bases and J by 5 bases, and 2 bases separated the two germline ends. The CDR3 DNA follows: TGTGCCAGCAGTTACTCAGACGAGCAGTACTTC. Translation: CASSYSDEQYF.

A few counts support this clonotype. CDR3 in DNA: TGTGCCAGAAGGGGAAGACTAGCGGGTGCCACAGATACGCAGTATTTT. This sequence encodes CARRGRLAGATDTQYF. The genes are TRBV2 and TRBJ2-3; 10 nucleotides agree with TRBD2. The V gene end was trimmed by 9 bases and the J gene end by 2 bases; junction bases not matched to a gene: 11. The CDR3 covers 16 residues. CDR1 SNHLY and CDR2 FYNNEI come from the germline V gene.

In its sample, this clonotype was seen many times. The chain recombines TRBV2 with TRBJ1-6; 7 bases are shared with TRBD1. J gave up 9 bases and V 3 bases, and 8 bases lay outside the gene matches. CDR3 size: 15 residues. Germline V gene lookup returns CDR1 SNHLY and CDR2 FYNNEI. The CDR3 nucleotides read TGTGCCAGCAGTGATAACAGGGGTGATACTTCACCCCTCCACTTT. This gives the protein CASSDNRGDTSPLHF.